A single sample is the source of the 2 T cell receptor beta chains below, sequenced in a study of T cell repertoires in cytomegalovirus infection. TCRdb reprocessed the reads via MiXCR and lists one record per CDR3 protein. The table lists under 200,000 distinct CDR3 sequences, 28% of them singletons, with under 35% in the top ten. Sequenced sample: PBMCs. The source of these receptors is a human donor in good health (CMV status not recorded). Some clones in this sample may be carry-over from other donors' samples.

The sample holds many counts of this clonotype. The J gene is TRBJ1-2, the V gene TRBV7-2; tentatively, D is TRBD1 (5 bases). CDR3 length: 15 residues. CDR1 SGHTA and CDR2 FQGNSA come from the germline V gene. V gave up 1 base and J gave up 4 bases, with 13 bases separating them. CDR3 loop: CASSLGRGGTYGYTF. Written as DNA, the CDR3 is TGTGCCAGCAGCTTAGGTCGTGGAGGGACCTATGGCTACACCTTC.

The gene calls are TRBV28 and TRBJ1-2, with 11 bases lining up with TRBD1. Germline loops: CDR1 MDHEN, CDR2 SYDVKM. V shed 5 bases, J shed 7 bases, and the junction held 9 bases outside the gene matches. The CDR3 runs 15 residues. Here the CDR3 reads CASSPLDRGRVGYTF. CDR3 bases: TGTGCCAGCAGTCCCCTGGACAGGGGGCGAGTTGGCTACACCTTC.